This TCR beta chain was identified during a study of blood T cell repertoires in COVID-19. Study background: Some COVID-19 samples were acute and others convalescent; all came from the United States, Italy and Spain. T cells, B-cell-depleted T cells, or PBMCs provided the cDNA or gDNA that served as material.

Authors' data handling: For nucleated cells, counts were estimated from reference gene primer amplification. TCRdb's table, derived via immunoSEQ multiplex PCR, lists solely in-frame clones and lacks some. The V and J calls and the clone size are those of that table, but D and trimming were determined from the DNA. The sample holds some 100,000 clones, about 91% seen once. In germline, CDR1 is SNHLY, CDR2 FYNNEI. This CDR3 contains 16 residues. V lost 7 bases and J lost 1, with 14 bases in between. This clone was picked up one time. The sequence was collected from a human donor with active COVID-19. The donor label of this sample is uncertain. Sequenced material: peripheral blood. The chain links TRBV2 to TRBJ1-6; TRBD1 might be the D (6 bases). CDR3 in DNA: TGTGCCAGCATCCCCGGACAGCTTTCCTATAATTCACCCCTCCACTTT. It yields the protein CASIPGQLSYNSPLHF.